These T cell receptor beta chains were read from a single sample in a study of cytomegalovirus exposure and HLA in healthy donors. The protocol was immunoSEQ multiplex PCR, while the TCRdb copy is restricted to in-frame clones and leaves out a portion. The table records 200,000 to 300,000 clones, 70% to 90% of them present only once. Input material: PBMCs. The receptors stem from a woman aged 55-70 years in good health and CMV-seropositive. CDR3s include the opening cysteine and the closing phenylalanine or tryptophan. Each record gives: clone size, V gene, D gene, J gene, CDR3 DNA, CDR3 protein. The D gene is left open where the match is weak. Size is omitted from some rows. Given values are once, few, many or a class for expanded clones.

>NA|TRBV28|NA|TRBJ1-5
TGTGCCAGGCCGAAGGGACAACCCAATCAGCCCCAGCATTTT
CARPKGQPNQPQHF
>once|TRBV6-5|NA|TRBJ1-5
TGTGCCAGCAGTTACTCCACAGGGCCGCCCCAGCATTTT
CASSYSTGPPQHF
>few|TRBV5-1|TRBD2|TRBJ2-3
TGCGCCAGCAGCTTGGGGTGGGTAGCGGGAATAACAGATACGCAGTATTTT
CASSLGWVAGITDTQYF
>NA|TRBV5-4|NA|TRBJ2-7
TGTGCCAGCAGCCCGGGACTTTTATACGAGCAGTACTTC
CASSPGLLYEQYF
>NA|TRBV5-1|TRBD2|TRBJ2-3
TGCGCCAGCAGCTTGCTCCGGACTAGCGCTAGCACAGATACGCAGTATTTT
CASSLLRTSASTDTQYF
>NA|TRBV18|TRBD2|TRBJ2-2
TGTGCCAGCTCACCAGGGGCGGGAGTCCGTGGCGGGGAGCTGTTTTTT
CASSPGAGVRGGELFF
>few|TRBV4-1|NA|TRBJ2-3
TGCGCCAGCAGCCAAGATTTAGCTAGAGCAACAGATACGCAGTATTTT
CASSQDLARATDTQYF
>NA|TRBV4-1|NA|TRBJ2-3
TGCGCCAGCAGCCAAGAAGCCCTCACAGATACGCAGTATTTT
CASSQEALTDTQYF
>NA|TRBV9|TRBD1|TRBJ1-1
TGTGCCAGCAGCGCCCCCCGGACAGGGGAGAACACTGAAGCTTTCTTT
CASSAPRTGENTEAFF
>NA|TRBV18|NA|TRBJ1-5
TGTGCCAGCTCACCTCAGGGTGACCAGCCCCAGCATTTT
CASSPQGDQPQHF
>NA|TRBV28|NA|TRBJ1-1
TGTGCCAGCAGTTTATTCGGGGGGCCTGAAGCTTTCTTT
CASSLFGGPEAFF
>NA|TRBV18|NA|TRBJ1-5
TGTGCCAGCTCACGGGAGAAAGATCAGCCCCAGCATTTT
CASSREKDQPQHF
>NA|TRBV1|NA|TRBJ2-1
TGCACCAGCAGCCGACTAGCGAGGAATGAGCAGTTCTTC
CTSSRLARNEQFF
>NA|TRBV6-5|NA|TRBJ1-2
TGTGCCAGCAGTTATAAGGACCCGGGGGATGGCTACACCTTC
CASSYKDPGDGYTF
>NA|TRBV10-3|NA|TRBJ2-7
TGTGCCATCAGTGAGTCAAACTACGAGCAGTACTTC
CAISESNYEQYF
>NA|TRBV6-1|TRBD1|TRBJ1-4
TGTGCCAGCGATACAGGGGAAATGGGTGAAAAACTGTTTTTT
CASDTGEMGEKLFF
>NA|TRBV5-4|TRBD2|TRBJ2-7
TGTGCCAGCAGCTTTGGAAAGCTAGCGGGAATGGACGAGCAGTACTTC
CASSFGKLAGMDEQYF
>NA|TRBV18|NA|TRBJ1-1
TGTGCCAGCTCACCACTTCAGGGCCCAGTAGAAGCTTTCTTT
CASSPLQGPVEAFF
>NA|TRBV18|TRBD1|TRBJ1-5
TGTGCCAGCTCACCCGACAGGGGAAGCAATCAGCCCCAGCATTTT
CASSPDRGSNQPQHF
>NA|TRBV19|NA|TRBJ2-1
TGTGCCAGTAGTCCGCCGGGTGACCTCGGCAATGAGCAGTTCTTC
CASSPPGDLGNEQFF
>NA|TRBV5-1|NA|TRBJ2-5
TGCGCCAGCAGCCCAGGGTTCGGGCCCCAGTACTTC
CASSPGFGPQYF
>once|TRBV5-6|NA|TRBJ2-1
TGTGCCAGCAGCCTAATCAATGAGCAGTTCTTC
CASSLINEQFF
>NA|TRBV4-2|TRBD2|TRBJ2-3
TGTGCCAGCAGCCGCCGGTTTGGGACTAGCGGGAGAGTAAGAGATACGCAGTATTTT
CASSRRFGTSGRVRDTQYF
>NA|TRBV4-1|TRBD2|TRBJ2-4
TGCGCCAGCAGCCCTGGGGGGGACAAAAACATTCAGTACTTC
CASSPGGDKNIQYF
>few|TRBV18|NA|TRBJ1-1
TGTGCCAGCTCACCACTGGCAGGGGCGCTGAACACTGAAGCTTTCTTT
CASSPLAGALNTEAFF
>few|TRBV27|NA|TRBJ2-1
TGTGCCAGCAGTACCGACCCCAGGGGCTGGAATGAGCAGTTCTTC
CASSTDPRGWNEQFF
>NA|TRBV5-4|TRBD2|TRBJ2-5
TGTGCCAGCAGCTCTGGACTAGCGGGAGGGGCCGTAGGGGGAGAGACCCAGTACTTC
CASSSGLAGGAVGGETQYF
>NA|TRBV7-2|NA|TRBJ1-2
TGTGCCAGCAGCCCGGGTAATCGCTACACCTTC
CASSPGNRYTF
>NA|TRBV30|NA|TRBJ2-7
TGTGCCTGGAGTGTAGGGGTTTTCTACGAGCAGTACTTC
CAWSVGVFYEQYF
>NA|TRBV11-3|NA|TRBJ2-5
TGTGCCAGCAGCACATCCAGGATCTCGGAGACCCAGTACTTC
CASSTSRISETQYF
>NA|TRBV27|TRBD2|TRBJ2-1
TGTGCCAGCAGTTTTAGCGGGAGAGGGAGCTCCTACAATGAGCAGTTCTTC
CASSFSGRGSSYNEQFF
>NA|TRBV18|NA|TRBJ2-2
TGTTCCAGCTCACCAATTCTAGTCTCCGGGGAGCTGTTTTTT
CSSSPILVSGELFF
>few|TRBV5-1|TRBD2|TRBJ2-5
TGCGCCAGCAGCTTGGTTACTAGCGGGAGGGGAGAGACCCAGTACTTC
CASSLVTSGRGETQYF
>NA|TRBV9|NA|TRBJ2-2
TGTGCCAGCAGCGTAGCACTAGCGAACACCGGGGAGCTGTTTTTT
CASSVALANTGELFF
>NA|TRBV19|NA|TRBJ1-2
TGTGCCAGTAGTACCCTCGGCTATGGCTACACCTTC
CASSTLGYGYTF
>NA|TRBV28|NA|TRBJ1-1
TGTGCCAGCAGATTCTTGGACGGGGGAGAAGCTTTCTTT
CASRFLDGGEAFF
>NA|TRBV6-5|NA|TRBJ2-5
TGTGCCAGCCCCTATGTGCAGGGGAAAGAGACCCAGTACTTC
CASPYVQGKETQYF
>few|TRBV4-1|NA|TRBJ1-5
TGCGCCAGCAGCCAAGATAGTGGGGAGGGCCAGCCCCAGCATTTT
CASSQDSGEGQPQHF
>NA|TRBV10-2|TRBD2|TRBJ2-7
TGCGCCAGCAGGCTGACTAGCGGTCCCTACGAGCAGTACTTC
CASRLTSGPYEQYF
>NA|TRBV7-4|NA|TRBJ1-1
TGTGCCAGCAGCTTAGAAAGGAAGGGGACTGGTCAGCAGACTTGGATCGTGGCTTTCTTT
CASSLERKGTGQQTWIVAFF
>NA|TRBV7-9|TRBD2|TRBJ2-3
TGTGCCAGCAGCCCCGGGACTAGCGGGAGGGCCCGAACAGATACGCAGTATTTT
CASSPGTSGRARTDTQYF
>NA|TRBV5-1|TRBD1|TRBJ2-2
TGCGCCAGCAGCTCTACCGGGACAGGGAGTTGGGAGCTGTTTTTT
CASSSTGTGSWELFF
>NA|TRBV5-1|TRBD1|TRBJ2-5
TGCGCCAGCAGCTTGGCGGGGCTGACAGGGTTCACTGGGGCCGTCTGGTGGACCCAGTACTTC
CASSLAGLTGFTGAVWWTQYF
>NA|TRBV18|TRBD1|TRBJ2-2
TGTGCCAGCTCACGATCAAGAACCCGGGACAGGGGAATTGTCATCGTTCCCGGGGAGCTGTTTTTT
CASSRSRTRDRGIVIVPGELFF
>NA|TRBV27|NA|TRBJ1-2
TGTGCCAGCAGTTTATCCGCGGGAGTTGGCTATGGCTACACCTTC
CASSLSAGVGYGYTF
>NA|TRBV4-1|NA|TRBJ1-3
TGCGCCAGCAGCCAAGAGGGGGGCTCTGGAAACACCATATATTTT
CASSQEGGSGNTIYF
>NA|TRBV7-2|NA|TRBJ2-7
TGTGCCAGCAGCTATTATGCCGGGGAGCAGTACTTC
CASSYYAGEQYF
>NA|TRBV29-1|TRBD1|TRBJ1-2
TGCAGCGTTGAGGTTGTAGGGGGCCACTATGGCTACACCTTC
CSVEVVGGHYGYTF
>NA|TRBV11-2|NA|TRBJ2-2
TGTGCCAGCAGCTTGTTAGGGGAAGTTGGGGAGCTGTTTTTT
CASSLLGEVGELFF